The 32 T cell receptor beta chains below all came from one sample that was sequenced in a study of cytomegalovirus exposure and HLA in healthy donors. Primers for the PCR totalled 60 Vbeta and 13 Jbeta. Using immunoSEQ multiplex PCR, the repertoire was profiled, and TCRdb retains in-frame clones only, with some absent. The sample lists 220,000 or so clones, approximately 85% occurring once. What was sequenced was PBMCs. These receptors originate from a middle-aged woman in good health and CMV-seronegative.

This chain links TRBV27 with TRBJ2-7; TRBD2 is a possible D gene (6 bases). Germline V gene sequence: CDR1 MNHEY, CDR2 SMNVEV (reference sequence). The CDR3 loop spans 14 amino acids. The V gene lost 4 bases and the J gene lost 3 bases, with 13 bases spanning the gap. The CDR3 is CASSWTPGSYEQYF. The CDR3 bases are TGTGCCAGCAGTTGGACTCCCGGGAGCTACGAGCAGTACTTC.

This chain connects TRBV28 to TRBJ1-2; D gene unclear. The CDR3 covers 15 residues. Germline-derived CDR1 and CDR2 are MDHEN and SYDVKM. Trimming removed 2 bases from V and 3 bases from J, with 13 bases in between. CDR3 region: CASSLAAPPDYGYTF. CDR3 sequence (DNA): TGTGCCAGCAGTTTAGCGGCACCCCCGGACTATGGCTACACCTTC.

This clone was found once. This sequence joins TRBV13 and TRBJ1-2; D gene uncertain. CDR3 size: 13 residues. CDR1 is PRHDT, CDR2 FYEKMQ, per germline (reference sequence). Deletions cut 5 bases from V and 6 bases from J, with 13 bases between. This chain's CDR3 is CASSRAGRHGYTF. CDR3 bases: TGTGCCAGCAGCCGTGCGGGCAGGCATGGCTACACCTTC.

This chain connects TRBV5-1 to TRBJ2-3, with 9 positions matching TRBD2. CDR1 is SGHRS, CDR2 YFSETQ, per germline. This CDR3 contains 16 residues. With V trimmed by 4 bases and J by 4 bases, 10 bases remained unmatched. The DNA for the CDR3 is TGCGCCAGCAGCGTTTCCTCTAGCGGGGCCCCAGATACGCAGTATTTT. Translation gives CASSVSSSGAPDTQYF.

For the CDR3, the DNA is TGTGCCAGTAATTTAGGGACAGGGTATGATCAGCCCCAGCATTTT. Translating gives CASNLGTGYDQPQHF. This chain joins TRBV19 and TRBJ1-5, with 9 bases aligning to TRBD1. J lost 5 bases, V lost 7 bases, and 9 bases had no gene match. From germline, CDR1 is LNHDA and CDR2 SQIVND (reference sequence). This CDR3 spans 15 amino acids. Filled out from reference TRBV19 and TRBJ1-5, the complete variable domain reads DGGITQSPKYLFRKEGQNVTLSCEQNLNHDAMYWYRQDPGQGLRLIYYSQIVNDFQKGDIAEGYSVSREKKESFPLTVTSAQKNPTAFYLCASNLGTGYDQPQHFGDGTRLSIL.

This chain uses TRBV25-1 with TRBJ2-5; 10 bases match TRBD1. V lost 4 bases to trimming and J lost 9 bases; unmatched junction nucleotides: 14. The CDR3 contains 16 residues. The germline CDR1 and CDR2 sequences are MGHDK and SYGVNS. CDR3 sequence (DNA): TGTGCCAGCAGTGGGACAGGGGGTGGGACGGGGTGGGCCCAGTACTTC. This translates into CASSGTGGGTGWAQYF.

CDR3 sequence: CASSPTGTGNEKLFF. The CDR3 coding sequence is TGTGCCAGCAGCCCAACCGGGACAGGGAATGAAAAACTGTTTTTT. J is TRBJ1-4 and V is TRBV7-9, with 9 bases identical to TRBD1. V was clipped by 5 bases and J by 5 bases; unmatched bases: 6. Per germline, CDR1 SEHNR and CDR2 FQNEAQ (reference sequence). This CDR3 comprises 15 residues. The full variable domain, its missing parts supplied by reference TRBV7-9 and TRBJ1-4, is DTGVSQNPRHKITKRGQNVTFRCDPISEHNRLYWYRQTLGQGPEFLTYFQNEAQLEKSRLLSDRFSAERPKGSFSTLEIQRTEQGDSAMYLCASSPTGTGNEKLFFGSGTQLSVL.

The CDR3, as DNA: TGTGCCAGCAGTGTTTCCGGGACAGGGAGGGCCTATGGCTACACCTTC. Encoded protein: CASSVSGTGRAYGYTF. The chain couples TRBV2 to TRBJ1-2; 9 bases are a match to TRBD1. The J segment lost 4 bases and the V segment lost 4 bases, leaving 10 bases of the junction unmatched. The CDR3 has 16 residues. Germline V CDR1 and CDR2: SNHLY, FYNNEI.

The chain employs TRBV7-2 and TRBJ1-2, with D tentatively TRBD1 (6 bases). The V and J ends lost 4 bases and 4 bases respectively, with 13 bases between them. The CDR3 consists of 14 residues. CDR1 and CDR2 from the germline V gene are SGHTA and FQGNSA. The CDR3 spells CASSSRTDLYGYTF. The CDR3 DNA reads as TGTGCCAGCAGCTCACGGACAGATCTCTATGGCTACACCTTC.

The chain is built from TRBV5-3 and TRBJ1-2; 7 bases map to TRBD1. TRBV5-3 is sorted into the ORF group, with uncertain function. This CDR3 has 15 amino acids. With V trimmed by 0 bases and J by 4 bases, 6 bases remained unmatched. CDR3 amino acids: CARSLGPQGFYGYTF. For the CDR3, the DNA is TGTGCCAGAAGCTTGGGGCCACAGGGGTTCTATGGCTACACCTTC.

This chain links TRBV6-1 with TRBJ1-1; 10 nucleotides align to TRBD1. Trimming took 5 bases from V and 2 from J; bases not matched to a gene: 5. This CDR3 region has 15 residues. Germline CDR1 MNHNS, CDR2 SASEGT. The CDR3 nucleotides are TGTGCCAGCAGTCCAAGACAGGGGGCTAACACTGAAGCTTTCTTT. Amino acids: CASSPRQGANTEAFF.

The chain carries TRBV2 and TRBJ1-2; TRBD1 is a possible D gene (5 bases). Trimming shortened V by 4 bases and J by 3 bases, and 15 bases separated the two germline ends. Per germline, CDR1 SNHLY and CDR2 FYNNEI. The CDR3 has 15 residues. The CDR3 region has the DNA TGTGCCAGCAGTGCCATTCGAGGACAAGACTATGGCTACACCTTC. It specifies CASSAIRGQDYGYTF.

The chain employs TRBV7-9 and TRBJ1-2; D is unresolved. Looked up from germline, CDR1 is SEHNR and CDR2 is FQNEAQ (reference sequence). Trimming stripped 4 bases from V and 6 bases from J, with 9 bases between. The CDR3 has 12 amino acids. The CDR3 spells CASSYDGDGYTF. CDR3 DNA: TGTGCCAGCAGCTACGACGGAGATGGCTACACCTTC.

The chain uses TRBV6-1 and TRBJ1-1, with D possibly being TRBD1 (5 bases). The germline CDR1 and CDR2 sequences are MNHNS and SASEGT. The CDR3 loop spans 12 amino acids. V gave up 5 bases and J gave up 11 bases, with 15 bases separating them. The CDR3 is CASSSTYGGAFF. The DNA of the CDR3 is TGTGCCAGCAGTTCTACCTACGGGGGGGCTTTCTTT.

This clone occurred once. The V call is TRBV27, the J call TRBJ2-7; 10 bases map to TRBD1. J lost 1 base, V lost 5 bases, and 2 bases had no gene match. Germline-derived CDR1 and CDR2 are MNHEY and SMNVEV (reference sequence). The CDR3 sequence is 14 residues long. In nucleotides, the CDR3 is TGTGCCAGCAGTGAGGACAGGGGGTCCTACGAGCAGTACTTC. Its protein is CASSEDRGSYEQYF.

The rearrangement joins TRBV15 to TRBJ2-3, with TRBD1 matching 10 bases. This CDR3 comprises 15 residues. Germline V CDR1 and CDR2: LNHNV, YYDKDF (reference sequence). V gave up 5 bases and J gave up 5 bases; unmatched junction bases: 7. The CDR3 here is CATSDDRGHGDTQYF. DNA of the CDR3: TGTGCCACCAGCGACGACAGGGGGCATGGAGATACGCAGTATTTT.

This CDR3 reads CASSPLGNSNQPQHF. The CDR3 nucleotides read TGTGCCAGCAGTCCCCTCGGGAATAGCAATCAGCCCCAGCATTTT. V is TRBV27 and J is TRBJ1-5; D not certain. The length of the CDR3 is 15 residues. In germline, CDR1 is MNHEY, CDR2 SMNVEV (reference sequence). Trimming took 5 bases from V and 0 from J, leaving 11 bases between them.

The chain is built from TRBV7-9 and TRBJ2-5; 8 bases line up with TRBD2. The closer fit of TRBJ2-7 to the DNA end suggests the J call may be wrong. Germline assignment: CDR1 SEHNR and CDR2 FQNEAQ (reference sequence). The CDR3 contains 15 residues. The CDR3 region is CASSLLAANSYEQYF. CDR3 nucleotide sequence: TGTGCCAGCAGCCTACTAGCGGCAAACTCCTACGAGCAGTACTTC.

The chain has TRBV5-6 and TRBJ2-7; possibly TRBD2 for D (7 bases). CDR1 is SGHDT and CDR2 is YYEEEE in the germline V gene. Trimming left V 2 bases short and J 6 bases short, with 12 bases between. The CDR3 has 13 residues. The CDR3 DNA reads TGTGCCAGCAGCTTATTCGGGGGGCCCGAGCAGTACTTC. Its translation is CASSLFGGPEQYF.

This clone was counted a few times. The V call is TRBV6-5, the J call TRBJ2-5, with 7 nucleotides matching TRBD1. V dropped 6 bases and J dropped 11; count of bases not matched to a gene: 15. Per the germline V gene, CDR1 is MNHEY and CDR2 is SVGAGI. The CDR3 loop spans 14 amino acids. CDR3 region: CASSYRQGQGEQYF. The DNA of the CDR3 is TGTGCCAGCAGCTATCGCCAGGGGCAGGGGGAGCAGTACTTC.

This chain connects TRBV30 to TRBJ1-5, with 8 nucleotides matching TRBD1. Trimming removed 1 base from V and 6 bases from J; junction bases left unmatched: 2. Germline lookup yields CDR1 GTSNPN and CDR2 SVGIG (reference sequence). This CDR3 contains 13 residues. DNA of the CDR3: TGTGCCTGGAGTGGGACAGGGTTTCAGCCCCAGCATTTT. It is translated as CAWSGTGFQPQHF.

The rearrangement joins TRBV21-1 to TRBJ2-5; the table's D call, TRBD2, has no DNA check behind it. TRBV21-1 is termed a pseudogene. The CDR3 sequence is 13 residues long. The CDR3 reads CASLGREKETQYF. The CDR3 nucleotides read TGTGCCAGCCTGGGGAGGGAAAAAGAGACCCAGTACTTC.

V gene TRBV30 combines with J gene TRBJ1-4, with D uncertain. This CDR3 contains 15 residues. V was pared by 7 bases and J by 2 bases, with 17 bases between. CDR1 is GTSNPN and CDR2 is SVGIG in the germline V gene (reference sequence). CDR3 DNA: TGTGCCTCCGACCTTGCCAGCGGTACTAATGAAAAACTGTTTTTT. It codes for CASDLASGTNEKLFF.

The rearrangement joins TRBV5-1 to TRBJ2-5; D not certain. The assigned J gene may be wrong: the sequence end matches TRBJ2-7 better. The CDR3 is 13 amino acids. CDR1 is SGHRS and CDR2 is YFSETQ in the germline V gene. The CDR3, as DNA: TGCGCCAGCAGCTTGTTCCTAGGCTACGAGCAGTACTTC. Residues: CASSLFLGYEQYF.

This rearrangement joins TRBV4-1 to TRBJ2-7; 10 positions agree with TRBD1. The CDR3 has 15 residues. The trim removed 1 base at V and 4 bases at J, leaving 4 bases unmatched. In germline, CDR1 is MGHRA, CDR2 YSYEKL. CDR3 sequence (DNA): TGCGCCAGCAGCCAAGGCGGACAGGGGGTTTACGAGCAGTACTTC. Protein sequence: CASSQGGQGVYEQYF.

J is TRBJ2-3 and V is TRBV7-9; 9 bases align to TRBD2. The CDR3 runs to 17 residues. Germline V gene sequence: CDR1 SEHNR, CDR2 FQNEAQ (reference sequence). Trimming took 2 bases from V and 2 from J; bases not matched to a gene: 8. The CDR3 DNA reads TGTGCCAGCAGCTTATTGGCGGGAGGGGCTTCCACAGATACGCAGTATTTT. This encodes CASSLLAGGASTDTQYF.

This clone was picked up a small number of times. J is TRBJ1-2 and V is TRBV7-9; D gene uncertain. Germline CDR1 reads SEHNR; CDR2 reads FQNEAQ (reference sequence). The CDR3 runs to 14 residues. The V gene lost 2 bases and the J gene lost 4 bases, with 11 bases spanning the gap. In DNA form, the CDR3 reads TGTGCCAGCAGCTTAATGTCAGGCTCCTATGGCTACACCTTC. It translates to CASSLMSGSYGYTF. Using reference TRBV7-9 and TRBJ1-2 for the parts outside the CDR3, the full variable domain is DTGVSQNPRHKITKRGQNVTFRCDPISEHNRLYWYRQTLGQGPEFLTYFQNEAQLEKSRLLSDRFSAERPKGSFSTLEIQRTEQGDSAMYLCASSLMSGSYGYTFGSGTRLTVV.

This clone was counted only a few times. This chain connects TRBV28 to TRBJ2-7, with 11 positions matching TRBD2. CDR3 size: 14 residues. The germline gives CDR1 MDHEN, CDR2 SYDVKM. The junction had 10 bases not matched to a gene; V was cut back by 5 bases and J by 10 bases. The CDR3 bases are TGTGCCAGCAGTCTTACTAGCGGGAGTGAGGTTCAGTACTTC. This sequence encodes CASSLTSGSEVQYF.

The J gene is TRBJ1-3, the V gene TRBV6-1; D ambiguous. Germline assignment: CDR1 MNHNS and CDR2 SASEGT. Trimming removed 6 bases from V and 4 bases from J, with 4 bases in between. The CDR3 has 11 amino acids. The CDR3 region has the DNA TGTGCCAGCAGCAGGGGAAACACCATATATTTT. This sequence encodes CASSRGNTIYF.

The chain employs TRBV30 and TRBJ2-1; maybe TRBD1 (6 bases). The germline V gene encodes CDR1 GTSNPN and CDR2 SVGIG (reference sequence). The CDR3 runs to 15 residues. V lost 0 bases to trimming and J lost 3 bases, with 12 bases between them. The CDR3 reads CAWSVRYRDYNEQFF. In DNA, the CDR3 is TGTGCCTGGAGTGTTCGGTACAGGGACTACAATGAGCAGTTCTTC.

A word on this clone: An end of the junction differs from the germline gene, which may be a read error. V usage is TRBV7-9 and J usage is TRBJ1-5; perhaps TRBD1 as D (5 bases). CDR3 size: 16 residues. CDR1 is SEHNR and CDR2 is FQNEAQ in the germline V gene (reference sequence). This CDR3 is CSSSPGGLGDNQPQHF. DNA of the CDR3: TGTTCCAGCAGCCCCGGGGGTCTGGGGGACAATCAGCCCCAGCATTTT. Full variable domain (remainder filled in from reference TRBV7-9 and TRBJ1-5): DTGVSQNPRHKITKRGQNVTFRCDPISEHNRLYWYRQTLGQGPEFLTYFQNEAQLEKSRLLSDRFSAERPKGSFSTLEIQRTEQGDSAMYLCSSSPGGLGDNQPQHFGDGTRLSIL.

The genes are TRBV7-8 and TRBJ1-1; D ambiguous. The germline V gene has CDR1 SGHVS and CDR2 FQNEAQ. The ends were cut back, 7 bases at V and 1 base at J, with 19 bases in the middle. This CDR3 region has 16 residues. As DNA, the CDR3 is TGTGCCAGCACCCCGGGAGGGCAAGGGTGGAACACTGAAGCTTTCTTT. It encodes CASTPGGQGWNTEAFF.